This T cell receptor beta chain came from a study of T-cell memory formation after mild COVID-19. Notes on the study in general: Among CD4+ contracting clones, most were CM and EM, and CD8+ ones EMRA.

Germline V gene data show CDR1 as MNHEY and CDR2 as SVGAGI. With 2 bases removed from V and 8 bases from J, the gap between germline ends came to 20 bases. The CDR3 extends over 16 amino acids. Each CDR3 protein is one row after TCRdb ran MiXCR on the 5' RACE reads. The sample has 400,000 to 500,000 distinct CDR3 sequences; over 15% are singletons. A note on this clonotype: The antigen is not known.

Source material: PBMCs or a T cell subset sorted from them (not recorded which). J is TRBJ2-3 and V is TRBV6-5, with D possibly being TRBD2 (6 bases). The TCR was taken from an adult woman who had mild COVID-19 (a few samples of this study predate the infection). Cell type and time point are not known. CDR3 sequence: CASSYGGTFLGGTQYF. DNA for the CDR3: TGTGCCAGCAGTTACGGTGGGACTTTCCTTGGGGGTACGCAGTATTTT.